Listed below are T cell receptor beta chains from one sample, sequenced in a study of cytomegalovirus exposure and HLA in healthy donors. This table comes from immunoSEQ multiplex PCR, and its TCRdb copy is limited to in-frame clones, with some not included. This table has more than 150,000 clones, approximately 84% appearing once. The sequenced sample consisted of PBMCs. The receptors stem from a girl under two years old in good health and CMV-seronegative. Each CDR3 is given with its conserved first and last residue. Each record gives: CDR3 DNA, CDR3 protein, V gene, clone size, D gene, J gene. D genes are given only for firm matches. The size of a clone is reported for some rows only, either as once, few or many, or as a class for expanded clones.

cdr3_nt: TGTGCCAGCAGCTTCGGATCGAGCGGGATAGAGACCCAGTACTTC
cdr3_aa: CASSFGSSGIETQYF
v_call: TRBV7-6
clone_size: -
d_call: TRBD2
j_call: TRBJ2-5

cdr3_nt: TGTGCCAGTAGTATATTCAGCGGGAGCGGAGATACGCAGTATTTT
cdr3_aa: CASSIFSGSGDTQYF
v_call: TRBV19
clone_size: -
d_call: TRBD2
j_call: TRBJ2-3

cdr3_nt: TGTGCCAGCAGCTTCGAGGGAAGGGGGACTGAAGCTTTCTTT
cdr3_aa: CASSFEGRGTEAFF
v_call: TRBV7-9
clone_size: -
d_call: -
j_call: TRBJ1-1

cdr3_nt: TGTGCCAGCAGCTTGGGGGGACTAGCGGGCTCCTACGAGCAGTACTTC
cdr3_aa: CASSLGGLAGSYEQYF
v_call: TRBV5-5
clone_size: -
d_call: TRBD2
j_call: TRBJ2-7

cdr3_nt: TGTGCCAGCAGTGAAGCCATGAGTAGCAATCAGTCCCAGCATTTT
cdr3_aa: CASSEAMSSNQSQHF
v_call: TRBV6-1
clone_size: -
d_call: -
j_call: TRBJ1-5

cdr3_nt: TGTGCCAGCAGTTTAGGCGGCACCGGGTCCGTTTACGAGCAGTACTTC
cdr3_aa: CASSLGGTGSVYEQYF
v_call: TRBV27
clone_size: -
d_call: -
j_call: TRBJ2-7

cdr3_nt: TGTGCCAGCAGTGAGGGGAGGGTCGGTGAAAAACTGTTTTTT
cdr3_aa: CASSEGRVGEKLFF
v_call: TRBV2
clone_size: -
d_call: -
j_call: TRBJ1-4

cdr3_nt: TGTGCCAGCAGTGATGTCGATCGGGAGACCCAGTACTTC
cdr3_aa: CASSDVDRETQYF
v_call: TRBV6-1
clone_size: -
d_call: -
j_call: TRBJ2-5

cdr3_nt: TGCGCCAGCAGCTTGGCCTCGGGAAGGAGCACAGATACGCAGTATTTT
cdr3_aa: CASSLASGRSTDTQYF
v_call: TRBV5-1
clone_size: -
d_call: -
j_call: TRBJ2-3

cdr3_nt: TGTGCCAGCTCACCGGCAACAGCCACCACCATATATTTT
cdr3_aa: CASSPATATTIYF
v_call: TRBV18
clone_size: -
d_call: -
j_call: TRBJ1-3

cdr3_nt: TGTGCCAGCAGCGCGAGCGGGGGGGCGGGTGAGCAGTTCTTC
cdr3_aa: CASSASGGAGEQFF
v_call: TRBV9
clone_size: once
d_call: TRBD2
j_call: TRBJ2-1

cdr3_nt: TGTGCCTGGAGGGGGCGGGAGGATAGCACAGATACGCAGTATTTT
cdr3_aa: CAWRGREDSTDTQYF
v_call: TRBV30
clone_size: -
d_call: TRBD2
j_call: TRBJ2-3

cdr3_nt: TGTGCCATCAGTGATGTAGGGGTAAATCAGCCCCAGCATTTT
cdr3_aa: CAISDVGVNQPQHF
v_call: TRBV10-3
clone_size: -
d_call: -
j_call: TRBJ1-5

cdr3_nt: TGTGCCAGCAGTGCGGGCAGGGGGCTAGGCTACACCTTC
cdr3_aa: CASSAGRGLGYTF
v_call: TRBV6-4
clone_size: -
d_call: TRBD1
j_call: TRBJ1-2

cdr3_nt: TGCAGTGGGGCGGTGAACACTGAAGCTTTCTTT
cdr3_aa: CSGAVNTEAFF
v_call: TRBV29-1
clone_size: -
d_call: -
j_call: TRBJ1-1

cdr3_nt: TGTGCCTGGAGTGCACAAACAGGGGACGAGCAGTACTTC
cdr3_aa: CAWSAQTGDEQYF
v_call: TRBV30
clone_size: -
d_call: TRBD1
j_call: TRBJ2-7

cdr3_nt: TGTTCCAGCAGCTTAGTGAGGGCGAACACTGAAGCTTTCTTT
cdr3_aa: CSSSLVRANTEAFF
v_call: TRBV7-9
clone_size: -
d_call: -
j_call: TRBJ1-1

cdr3_nt: TGCGCCAGCAGCCTACGGACAGTCCGGGAGGGCTCTGGAAACACCATATATTTT
cdr3_aa: CASSLRTVREGSGNTIYF
v_call: TRBV5-1
clone_size: -
d_call: -
j_call: TRBJ1-3

cdr3_nt: TGTGCCACCACTCCCGGGACAGGGACCTATGGCTACACCTTC
cdr3_aa: CATTPGTGTYGYTF
v_call: TRBV2
clone_size: -
d_call: TRBD1
j_call: TRBJ1-2

cdr3_nt: TGTGCCAGCAGTCCCCCATCTTCCTCCCCGGGACTCATCTACGAGCAGTACTTC
cdr3_aa: CASSPPSSSPGLIYEQYF
v_call: TRBV27
clone_size: -
d_call: -
j_call: TRBJ2-7

cdr3_nt: TGTGCCAGCATAGACAGGGGAAATGAAAAACTGTTTTTT
cdr3_aa: CASIDRGNEKLFF
v_call: TRBV21-1
clone_size: once
d_call: -
j_call: TRBJ1-4

cdr3_nt: TGTGCCAGCAGCTTAGGCCGGTCGTCATATGGCTACACCTTC
cdr3_aa: CASSLGRSSYGYTF
v_call: TRBV7-8
clone_size: -
d_call: -
j_call: TRBJ1-2

cdr3_nt: TGTGCCAGCAGGAGGACAGCGCTAACTTATAACTATGGCTACACCTTC
cdr3_aa: CASRRTALTYNYGYTF
v_call: TRBV27
clone_size: -
d_call: -
j_call: TRBJ1-2

cdr3_nt: TGTGCCAGCAGCTTAGGGGTGACTCAATTTGTCTCCTACGAGCAGTACTTC
cdr3_aa: CASSLGVTQFVSYEQYF
v_call: TRBV7-9
clone_size: few
d_call: -
j_call: TRBJ2-7

cdr3_nt: TGTGCCAGGCGTACTAGCGGGTATTCCCACGAGCAGTACTTC
cdr3_aa: CARRTSGYSHEQYF
v_call: TRBV6-4
clone_size: few
d_call: TRBD2
j_call: TRBJ2-7

cdr3_nt: TGTGCCTGTACAAAGCGGGGGGTTACCGGGGAGCTGTTTTTT
cdr3_aa: CACTKRGVTGELFF
v_call: TRBV19
clone_size: -
d_call: TRBD2
j_call: TRBJ2-2

cdr3_nt: TGTGCCAGCAGTTCGACAGGGTTAGCTAACTATGGCTACACCTTC
cdr3_aa: CASSSTGLANYGYTF
v_call: TRBV6-5
clone_size: -
d_call: TRBD1
j_call: TRBJ1-2

cdr3_nt: TGCGCCAGCAGCCTTTGGGGCGCTTTACAAGAGACCCAGTACTTC
cdr3_aa: CASSLWGALQETQYF
v_call: TRBV5-1
clone_size: -
d_call: -
j_call: TRBJ2-5

cdr3_nt: TGTGCCAGTAGCGGGACAGTTCACCAGCCCCAGCATTTT
cdr3_aa: CASSGTVHQPQHF
v_call: TRBV19
clone_size: -
d_call: TRBD1
j_call: TRBJ1-5

cdr3_nt: TGCAGCGTTGAAGATCCAGGACTAGGTTCTACCGGGGAGCTGTTTTTT
cdr3_aa: CSVEDPGLGSTGELFF
v_call: TRBV29-1
clone_size: -
d_call: TRBD2
j_call: TRBJ2-2

cdr3_nt: TGTGCCAGCAGCAAACTCTATATCAGGGGTGGAGAAGAAAAACTGTTTTTT
cdr3_aa: CASSKLYIRGGEEKLFF
v_call: TRBV21-1
clone_size: -
d_call: -
j_call: TRBJ1-4

cdr3_nt: TGTGCCAGCAACCAACAGGGGGCCCCAAGTGAAAAACTGTTTTTT
cdr3_aa: CASNQQGAPSEKLFF
v_call: TRBV7-2
clone_size: -
d_call: TRBD1
j_call: TRBJ1-4

cdr3_nt: TGTGCCAGCAGTGAAAGTAACTCACAGAACTATGGCTACACCTTC
cdr3_aa: CASSESNSQNYGYTF
v_call: TRBV6-4
clone_size: -
d_call: -
j_call: TRBJ1-2

cdr3_nt: TGTGCCTGGAGCTTAGGACTAGCAAGAGAGACCCAGTACTTC
cdr3_aa: CAWSLGLARETQYF
v_call: TRBV30
clone_size: -
d_call: TRBD2
j_call: TRBJ2-5

cdr3_nt: TGTGCCAGCAGCCCGGGGTTTTCCTCCTACAATGAGCAGTTCTTC
cdr3_aa: CASSPGFSSYNEQFF
v_call: TRBV7-9
clone_size: few
d_call: -
j_call: TRBJ2-1

cdr3_nt: TGTGCCAGCTCACGGGGACAGGGGGCCACTGAAGCTTTCTTT
cdr3_aa: CASSRGQGATEAFF
v_call: TRBV18
clone_size: -
d_call: TRBD1
j_call: TRBJ1-1

cdr3_nt: TGTGCCAGCAGCTTGGCGGGGGGGCCTGGAGAGACCCAGTACTTC
cdr3_aa: CASSLAGGPGETQYF
v_call: TRBV7-9
clone_size: -
d_call: TRBD2
j_call: TRBJ2-5

cdr3_nt: TGTGCCAGTAGTATTAGAGGCGAGCAGTACTTC
cdr3_aa: CASSIRGEQYF
v_call: TRBV19
clone_size: -
d_call: -
j_call: TRBJ2-7

cdr3_nt: TGCGCCAGCAGCCAAGGGGGCCCGGGGGGCCACACAGATACGCAGTATTTT
cdr3_aa: CASSQGGPGGHTDTQYF
v_call: TRBV4-3
clone_size: -
d_call: -
j_call: TRBJ2-3

cdr3_nt: TGCGCCAGCAGCTGGTTGACAGGGGACGGGGAGCAGTTCTTC
cdr3_aa: CASSWLTGDGEQFF
v_call: TRBV5-1
clone_size: -
d_call: TRBD1
j_call: TRBJ2-1

cdr3_nt: TGCAGCGCCCTGACAGGGAGTAGAGGTGGGACTGAAGCTTTCTTT
cdr3_aa: CSALTGSRGGTEAFF
v_call: TRBV29-1
clone_size: -
d_call: TRBD1
j_call: TRBJ1-1

cdr3_nt: TGTGCCAGCAGCTTAAAGGCTAGCGGGGGTTACTACGAGCAGTACTTC
cdr3_aa: CASSLKASGGYYEQYF
v_call: TRBV11-2
clone_size: -
d_call: TRBD2
j_call: TRBJ2-7

cdr3_nt: TGTGCCATCAGTGAGGGGACAGGAATCTCACCCCTCCACTTT
cdr3_aa: CAISEGTGISPLHF
v_call: TRBV10-3
clone_size: -
d_call: TRBD1
j_call: TRBJ1-6

cdr3_nt: TGTGCCAGCAGCTTATGGGAGCATAGCTACACCTTC
cdr3_aa: CASSLWEHSYTF
v_call: TRBV5-6
clone_size: -
d_call: -
j_call: TRBJ1-2

cdr3_nt: TGCGCCAGCAGCCAACGGACAGGGGTCAACTATGGCTACACCTTC
cdr3_aa: CASSQRTGVNYGYTF
v_call: TRBV4-1
clone_size: -
d_call: TRBD1
j_call: TRBJ1-2

cdr3_nt: TGTGCCAGCAGTCAGACCCGACTAGCGGGAAGCACAGATACGCAGTATTTT
cdr3_aa: CASSQTRLAGSTDTQYF
v_call: TRBV27
clone_size: -
d_call: TRBD2
j_call: TRBJ2-3

cdr3_nt: TGTGCCAGCAGCTTAGATTGGTTCGGGGTTGGCGAAGCTTTCTTT
cdr3_aa: CASSLDWFGVGEAFF
v_call: TRBV7-2
clone_size: once
d_call: -
j_call: TRBJ1-1

cdr3_nt: TGTGCCAGCAGCTTAGGGGGACGGGGGGCGCGGTGTCAGCCCCAGCATTTT
cdr3_aa: CASSLGGRGARCQPQHF
v_call: TRBV7-3
clone_size: -
d_call: -
j_call: TRBJ1-5